Shown below are 30 T cell receptor beta chains from a single sample sequenced in a study of T-cell memory formation after mild COVID-19. In TCRdb, the 5' RACE reads were re-called with MiXCR into one record per CDR3 protein. The profile shows more than 70,000 distinct CDR3 sequences, around 14% of them singletons. The sequencing input was PBMCs or a T cell subset sorted from them (not recorded which). The receptors here all came from an adult woman who had mild COVID-19 (a few samples of this study predate the infection). Cell type and time point are not known.

The chain joins TRBV13 to TRBJ1-1, with D uncertain. V dropped 8 bases and J dropped 4 bases, with 14 bases sitting between them. The germline V gene has CDR1 PRHDT and CDR2 FYEKMQ (reference sequence). The CDR3 contains 13 residues. The CDR3 DNA reads as TGTGCCAGCGGGGAGGGTCTGGGCACTGAAGCTTTCTTT. Amino acid sequence: CASGEGLGTEAFF.

V is TRBV29-1 and J is TRBJ2-6; perhaps TRBD1 as D (6 bases). This CDR3 is 16 amino acids long. Trimming cost V 7 bases and J 0 bases, with 16 bases left between them. Germline V gene lookup returns CDR1 SQVTM and CDR2 ANQGSEA. The CDR3 region is CSAWTVSGSGANVLTF. DNA of the CDR3: TGCAGCGCCTGGACAGTCTCGGGCTCTGGGGCCAACGTCCTGACTTTC.

The CDR3 nucleotides are TGTGCCAGTAGTGCCCAGGGTGGTAATCAGCCCCAGCATTTT. Its translation: CASSAQGGNQPQHF. This sequence joins TRBV19 and TRBJ1-5, with D perhaps TRBD1 (5 bases). Germline assignment: CDR1 LNHDA and CDR2 SQIVND (reference sequence). This CDR3 has 14 amino acids. With 5 bases removed from V and 4 bases from J, the gap between germline ends came to 12 bases.

The chain joins TRBV23-1 to TRBJ2-3, with D maybe TRBD2 (5 bases). TRBV23-1 is labeled an ORF, and its function is uncertain. The ends were cut back, 7 bases at V and 2 bases at J, with 19 bases in the middle. The CDR3 loop spans 16 amino acids. CDR3 sequence reads: CASTKSTPGSTDTQYF. The CDR3 coding sequence is TGCGCCAGCACCAAATCGACTCCGGGGTCCACAGATACGCAGTATTTT.

This clonotype was seen a few times. This sequence joins TRBV11-3 and TRBJ2-1; 13 nucleotides match TRBD2. Germline CDR1 is SGHNT and CDR2 is YENEEA. J was trimmed by 9 bases and V by 0 bases; bases with no gene match: 8. CDR3 size: 17 residues. The CDR3 nucleotides are TGTGCCAGCAGCTTAGATCAAGGACTAGCGGGAGTAGGTGAGCAGTTCTTC. As protein: CASSLDQGLAGVGEQFF. The full variable domain, with the rest looked up from reference TRBV11-3 and TRBJ2-1, is EAGVVQSPRYKIIEKKQPVAFWCNPISGHNTLYWYLQNLGQGPELLIRYENEEAVDDSQLPKDRFSAERLKGVDSTLKIQPAELGDSAVYLCASSLDQGLAGVGEQFFGPGTRLTVL.

The rearrangement joins TRBV5-6 to TRBJ2-3; TRBD2 matches at 11 bases. Germline loops: CDR1 SGHDT, CDR2 YYEEEE. The length of the CDR3 is 15 residues. The V gene end was trimmed by 5 bases and the J gene end by 2 bases; junction bases not matched to a gene: 4. The CDR3 DNA reads TGTGCCAGCAGTAGTAGCGGGAGGGACACAGATACGCAGTATTTT. It encodes CASSSSGRDTDTQYF.

The chain couples TRBV30 to TRBJ1-6; the D gene is possibly TRBD1 (5 bases). The CDR3 consists of 15 residues. In germline, CDR1 is GTSNPN, CDR2 SVGIG (reference sequence). Trimming cost V 2 bases and J 9 bases, with 17 bases left between them. The CDR3 nucleotides are TGTGCCTGGAGTTCACCGGGACCGTTGAGTTCACCCCTCCACTTT. The encoded protein is CAWSSPGPLSSPLHF.

V is TRBV6-2 or TRBV6-3 and J is TRBJ2-5, with 7 bases fitting TRBD1. V shed 4 bases and J 1 base; nucleotides not matched to a gene: 6. The CDR3 sequence is 15 residues long. The germline V gene has CDR1 MNHEY and CDR2 SVGEGT. The CDR3 bases are TGTGCCAGCAGTTTGGGAGCAGGGGGCCAAGAGACCCAGTACTTC. It yields the protein CASSLGAGGQETQYF.

The sample holds many counts of this clonotype. The chain recombines TRBV5-1 with TRBJ2-1, with 11 bases fitting TRBD1. This CDR3 comprises 14 residues. Losses at the gene ends were 2 bases for V and 8 bases for J; bases not matched to a gene: 3. Per germline, CDR1 SGHRS and CDR2 YFSETQ. The CDR3 coding sequence is TGCGCCAGCAGCTTAGGACAGGGGGCGGATGAGCAGTTCTTC. This gives the protein CASSLGQGADEQFF.

This clonotype was seen a handful of times. The V and J genes are TRBV12-3 or TRBV12-4 and TRBJ2-3; D remains ambiguous. The V end lost 1 base, the J end lost 1 base, and 9 bases lay between the germline ends. This CDR3 comprises 15 residues. The CDR3 loop reads CASSLVGQGTDTQYF. The CDR3 coding sequence is TGTGCCAGCAGTTTAGTTGGGCAGGGCACAGATACGCAGTATTTT.

Only a few counts were recorded for this clonotype. The chain employs TRBV20-1 and TRBJ2-7, with a tentative D call TRBD1 (6 bases). The CDR3 consists of 18 residues. Germline values: CDR1 DFQATT, CDR2 SNEGSKA (reference sequence). Trimming pared 2 bases from V and 3 bases from J, leaving 26 bases between. CDR3 nucleotide sequence: TGCAGTGCTAGATTTGGCTATGAGGGGTCGACAGGACTCTACGAGCAGTACTTC. Protein product: CSARFGYEGSTGLYEQYF.

This sequence joins TRBV12-3 or TRBV12-4 and TRBJ2-3; TRBD2 agrees at 9 bases. V was pared by 6 bases and J by 0 bases, with 7 bases of the junction left unmatched. The CDR3 consists of 16 residues. As DNA, the CDR3 is TGTGCCAGCAGGGAAGGACTAGCGCCTAGCACAGATACGCAGTATTTT. Protein: CASREGLAPSTDTQYF.

The V call is TRBV11-2, the J call TRBJ2-1; 7 positions match TRBD1. Germline V gives CDR1 SGHAT, CDR2 FQNNGV. The CDR3 totals 16 residues. Trimming removed 5 bases from V and 5 bases from J; junction bases left unmatched: 12. The CDR3 loop is CASSTHRDSSDNEQFF. The CDR3 nucleotides read TGTGCCAGCAGCACGCACCGGGACAGCTCGGACAATGAGCAGTTCTTC.

CDR3 amino acids: CASSSPGVQRDEQFF. CDR3 nucleotides: TGTGCCAGCAGCTCTCCGGGTGTGCAGAGGGATGAGCAGTTCTTC. The chain is built from TRBV13 and TRBJ2-1; the D gene is possibly TRBD2 (5 bases). In germline, CDR1 is PRHDT, CDR2 FYEKMQ (reference sequence). V lost 4 bases and J lost 8, with 18 bases in between. This CDR3 is built from 15 residues. The variable domain in full, completed from reference TRBV13 and TRBJ2-1, reads AAGVIQSPRHLIKEKRETATLKCYPIPRHDTVYWYQQGPGQDPQFLISFYEKMQSDKGSIPDRFSAQQFSDYHSELNMSSLELGDSALYFCASSSPGVQRDEQFFGPGTRLTVL.

In this sample, this clonotype turned up a few times. V usage is TRBV9 and J usage is TRBJ2-5; D not certain. This CDR3 region has 17 residues. CDR1 is SGDLS, CDR2 YYNGEE, per germline. V lost 0 bases, J lost 1 base, and 16 bases lay in between. The CDR3 region has the DNA TGTGCCAGCAGCGTAGGGGTGGGCAAAGAACCCCAAGAGACCCAGTACTTC. The encoded protein is CASSVGVGKEPQETQYF.

The J gene is TRBJ2-7, the V gene TRBV2; D is perhaps TRBD2 (6 bases). Deletions cut 6 bases from V and 7 bases from J, with 19 bases between. The CDR3 totals 14 residues. Per the germline V gene, CDR1 is SNHLY and CDR2 is FYNNEI. CDR3 residues: CASRAGGPAGEQYF. The CDR3 DNA reads TGTGCCAGCAGAGCTGGGGGACCGGCGGGGGAGCAGTACTTC.

The chain combines TRBV7-2 with TRBJ2-1; 7 nucleotides agree with TRBD2. CDR1 SGHTA and CDR2 FQGNSA come from the germline V gene. The CDR3 extends over 13 amino acids. V shed 3 bases and J 9 bases; nucleotides not matched to a gene: 5. Here the CDR3 reads CASSLTWGGEQFF. In DNA form, the CDR3 reads TGTGCCAGCAGCTTGACGTGGGGGGGTGAGCAGTTCTTC.

This clonotype was counted only a few times. The V call is TRBV7-9, the J call TRBJ1-2; D is perhaps TRBD1 (6 bases). The V end was cut by 3 bases, the J end by 8 bases, with 16 bases between. Germline V lookup: CDR1 SEHNR, CDR2 FQNEAQ (reference sequence). The CDR3 runs to 14 residues. CDR3 nucleotide sequence: TGTGCCAGCAGCTTGGGACAAACTCCACAGGGCTACACCTTC. Translation gives CASSLGQTPQGYTF.

This clonotype has a count of ten or more. This chain connects TRBV14 to TRBJ2-1; the D is unclear. Germline CDR1 and CDR2: SGHDN and FVKESK. There are 14 residues in the CDR3. V was pared by 3 bases and J by 3 bases, with 9 bases between. CDR3 coding DNA: TGTGCCAGCAGCCAGGGAACGAGCTACAATGAGCAGTTCTTC. It yields the protein CASSQGTSYNEQFF.

This clonotype was observed a single time. The rearrangement joins TRBV11-2 to TRBJ2-1; TRBD2 agrees at 11 bases. CDR3 length: 17 amino acids. CDR1 SGHAT and CDR2 FQNNGV come from the germline V gene. The trim removed 1 base at V and 8 bases at J, leaving 10 bases unmatched. CDR3 sequence: CASSLVGIAGGRYEQFF. CDR3 DNA sequence: TGTGCCAGCAGCTTAGTCGGCATAGCGGGGGGGAGGTATGAGCAGTTCTTC.

In its sample, this clonotype was seen a few times. This rearrangement joins TRBV15 to TRBJ1-2, with 10 bases matching TRBD1. CDR3 size: 16 residues. Germline lookup yields CDR1 LNHNV and CDR2 YYDKDF (reference sequence). J lost 5 bases, V lost 0 bases, and 6 bases had no gene match. The CDR3 protein is CATSRERQGARYGYTF. Here the CDR3 DNA reads TGTGCCACCAGCAGAGAGAGACAGGGGGCGCGTTATGGCTACACCTTC.

This clonotype came up a few times. The chain links TRBV19 to TRBJ2-3, with a weak D call TRBD1 (6 bases). Trimming took 8 bases from V and 0 from J, leaving 12 bases between them. The CDR3 sequence is 14 residues long. Germline V gene lookup returns CDR1 LNHDA and CDR2 SQIVND (reference sequence). CDR3 sequence (DNA): TGTGCCAGTGGTGACAGGTCTAGCACAGATACGCAGTATTTT. This codes for CASGDRSSTDTQYF.

The chain links TRBV5-1 to TRBJ2-1, with 11 bases matching TRBD2. The CDR3 extends over 15 amino acids. Germline V gene sequence: CDR1 SGHRS, CDR2 YFSETQ. Unmatched junction bases numbered 11, after V lost 7 bases and J lost 8 bases. Written as DNA, the CDR3 is TGCGCCAGCGGTTTTAGCGGGGGGGCTTCGGATGAGCAGTTCTTC. Translation gives CASGFSGGASDEQFF.

The chain uses TRBV30 and TRBJ2-7, with D possibly TRBD2 on 6 matching bases. Deletions cut 1 base from V and 0 bases from J, with 10 bases between. The CDR3 length is 14 residues. Germline V gene sequence: CDR1 GTSNPN, CDR2 SVGIG (reference sequence). The CDR3 nucleotides are TGTGCCTGGAGTGACAGGAGGGCCTCCTACGAGCAGTACTTC. Protein: CAWSDRRASYEQYF.

This clonotype was recorded at least ten times. V is TRBV29-1 and J is TRBJ2-7; 10 bases are a match to TRBD2. Germline V gene sequence: CDR1 SQVTM, CDR2 ANQGSEA. Unmatched junction bases numbered 1, after V lost 1 base and J lost 1 base. This CDR3 has 14 amino acids. CDR3 region: CSVEGAGGSYEQYF. The DNA for the CDR3 is TGCAGCGTTGAAGGAGCGGGAGGGTCCTACGAGCAGTACTTC.

The chain combines TRBV6-5 with TRBJ2-7; 10 positions match TRBD1. CDR1 is MNHEY and CDR2 is SVGAGI in the germline V gene. CDR3 size: 16 residues. With 5 bases clipped from V and 1 base from J, the junction kept 8 bases outside the gene matches. The CDR3 nucleotides read TGTGCCAGCAGTAAAGGGACAGGGGTTCCGTCCTACGAGCAGTACTTC. It encodes CASSKGTGVPSYEQYF.

The V and J genes are TRBV12-3 or TRBV12-4 and TRBJ1-1; 8 nucleotides agree with TRBD1. V lost 6 bases and J lost 3; bases outside the gene matches: 9. This CDR3 is built from 15 residues. For the CDR3, the DNA is TGTGCCAGCAGCCCTACAGGGGGGACTTACACTGAAGCTTTCTTT. It encodes CASSPTGGTYTEAFF.

V usage is TRBV12-3 or TRBV12-4 and J usage is TRBJ2-1; D not certain. The CDR3 runs 12 residues. V dropped 2 bases and J dropped 6 bases, with 5 bases sitting between them. The CDR3 loop is CASSLFANEQFF. The CDR3 DNA follows: TGTGCCAGCAGTTTATTTGCCAATGAGCAGTTCTTC.

This chain connects TRBV14 to TRBJ2-7, with 7 bases aligning to TRBD1. This CDR3 region has 14 residues. CDR1 is SGHDN and CDR2 is FVKESK in the germline V gene. The trim removed 4 bases at V and 5 bases at J, leaving 8 bases unmatched. The CDR3 loop reads CASSLTRGQNEQYF. The CDR3 DNA sequence: TGTGCCAGCAGCCTAACCAGGGGACAGAACGAGCAGTACTTC.

The V call is TRBV12-3 or TRBV12-4, the J call TRBJ1-1, with 10 bases that match TRBD1. J gave up 3 bases and V 6 bases, and 7 bases lay outside the gene matches. The CDR3 length is 15 residues. The CDR3 region has the DNA TGTGCCAGCAGACCTGGGACAGGGGAGGACACTGAAGCTTTCTTT. This encodes CASRPGTGEDTEAFF.